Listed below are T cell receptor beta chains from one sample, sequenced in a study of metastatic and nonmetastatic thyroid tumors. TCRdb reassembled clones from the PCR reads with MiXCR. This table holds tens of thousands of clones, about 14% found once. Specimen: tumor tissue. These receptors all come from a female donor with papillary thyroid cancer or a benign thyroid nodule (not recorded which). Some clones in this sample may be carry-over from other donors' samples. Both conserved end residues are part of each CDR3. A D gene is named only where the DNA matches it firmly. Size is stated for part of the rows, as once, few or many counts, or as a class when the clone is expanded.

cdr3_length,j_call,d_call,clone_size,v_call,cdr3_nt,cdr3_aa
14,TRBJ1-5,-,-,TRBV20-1,TGCAGTGCTAGAACACTCAGGGGAAATCAGCCCCAGCACTTT,CSARTLRGNQPQHF
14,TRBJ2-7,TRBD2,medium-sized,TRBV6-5,TGTGCCAGCAGTTACTCGACTCTAGCGGGAGAATGGTACTTC,CASSYSTLAGEWYF
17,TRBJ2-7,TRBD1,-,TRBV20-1,TGCAGTGCTAGCCCCGGGACAGCCGCGTCGTCTCCCTACGAGCAGTACTTC,CSASPGTAASSPYEQYF
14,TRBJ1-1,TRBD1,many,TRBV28,TGTGCCAGCAGACGGGACAGGGAGTTTACTGAAGCTTTCTTT,CASRRDREFTEAFF
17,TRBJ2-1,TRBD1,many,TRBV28,TGTGCCAGCAGTTCCCCCCACCCGGGACAGGGGTACAATGAGCAGTTCTTC,CASSSPHPGQGYNEQFF
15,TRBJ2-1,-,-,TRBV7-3,TGTGCCAGCAGCTTAACGGGGGGCCCCGAAAATGAGCAGTTCTTC,CASSLTGGPENEQFF
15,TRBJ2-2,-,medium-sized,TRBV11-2,TGTGCCAGCAGCTTAGAGCTGGAGGGGACCGGGGAGCTGTTTTTT,CASSLELEGTGELFF
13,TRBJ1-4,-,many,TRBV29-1,TGCAGCGTTGCTGGCTTATCGAATGAAAAACTGTTTTTT,CSVAGLSNEKLFF
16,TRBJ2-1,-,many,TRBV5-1,TGCGCCAGCAGCTTGAGGGAAGTCAGGCGGGGCAATGAGCAGTTCTTC,CASSLREVRRGNEQFF
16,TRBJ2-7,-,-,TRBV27,TGTGCCAGCAGTTTAAGAGTCCAGGTGGTACCCTACGAGCATTACTTC,CASSLRVQVVPYEHYF
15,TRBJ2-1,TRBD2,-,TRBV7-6,TGTGCCAGCAGCTTGACTAGCGGGCCTTACAATGAGCAGTTCTTC,CASSLTSGPYNEQFF
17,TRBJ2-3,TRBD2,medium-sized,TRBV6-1,TGTGCCAGCAGTGAATACGGGAACGGGAGGGCCGTAGATACGCAGTATTTT,CASSEYGNGRAVDTQYF
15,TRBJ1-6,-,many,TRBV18,TGTGCCAGCTCACTGTCGGGACCGATTAATTCACCCCTCCACTTT,CASSLSGPINSPLHF
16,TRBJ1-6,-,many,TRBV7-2,TGTGCCAGCAGCCTTTTTCGGCCCGGGAGGCATTCACCCCTCCACTTT,CASSLFRPGRHSPLHF
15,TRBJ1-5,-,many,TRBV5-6,TGTGCCAGCAGCTTGTACGCGGGGGGCAATCAGCCCCAGCATTTT,CASSLYAGGNQPQHF
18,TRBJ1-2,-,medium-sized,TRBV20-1,TGCAGTGCTAGAGATCCCCGACCGGGGGGACGGGCTAACTATGGCTACACCTTC,CSARDPRPGGRANYGYTF
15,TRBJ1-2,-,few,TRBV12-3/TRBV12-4,TGTGCCAGCATTTTCTACAGGGATTCTAACTATGGCTACACCTTC,CASIFYRDSNYGYTF
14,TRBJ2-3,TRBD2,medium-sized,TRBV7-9,TGTGCCAGCAGCTTTACAGCGGGACGAGATACGCAGTATTTT,CASSFTAGRDTQYF
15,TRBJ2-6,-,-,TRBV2,TGTGCCAGCGACAAGGGAGTCTCTGGGGCCAACGTCCTGACTTTC,CASDKGVSGANVLTF
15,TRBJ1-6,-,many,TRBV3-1,TGTGCCAGCAGACCAAGTTTAGGGGATAATTCACCCCTCCACTTT,CASRPSLGDNSPLHF
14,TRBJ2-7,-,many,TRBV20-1,TGCAGTGCTCCAGGGGGGGCCTTTCCCTACGAGCAGTACTTC,CSAPGGAFPYEQYF
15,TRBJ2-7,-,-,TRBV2,TGTGCCAGCAGAGGAATCGGACTGAGCTCCTACGAGCAGTACTTC,CASRGIGLSSYEQYF
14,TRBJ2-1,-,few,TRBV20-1,TGCAGTGCTAGGGACTTCAACACCTACAATGAGCAGTTCTTC,CSARDFNTYNEQFF
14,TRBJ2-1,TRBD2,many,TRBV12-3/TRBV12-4,TGTGCCAGCATTCTAGCGGGAGGGGATAATGAGCAGTTCTTC,CASILAGGDNEQFF
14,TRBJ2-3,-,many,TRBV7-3,TGTGCCAGCAGCTTAACGAGGGAACACGATACGCAGTATTTT,CASSLTREHDTQYF
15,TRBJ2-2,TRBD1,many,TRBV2,TGTGCCAGCACGGGACAGGGCGTTAGCACCGGGGAGCTGTTTTTT,CASTGQGVSTGELFF
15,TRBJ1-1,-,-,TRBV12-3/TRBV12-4,TGTGCCAGCAGCGTCGATTCAGGGATTCAAACTGAAGCTTTCTTT,CASSVDSGIQTEAFF
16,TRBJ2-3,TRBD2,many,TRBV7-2,TGTGCCAGCAGCTCCGGACTAGCGGGGGGAACAGATACGCAGTATTTT,CASSSGLAGGTDTQYF
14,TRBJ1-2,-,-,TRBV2,TGTGCCAGCAGCCGCTCGATCGGAGACTATGGCTACACCTTC,CASSRSIGDYGYTF
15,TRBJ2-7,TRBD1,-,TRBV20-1,TGCAGTGCTAGAGACCGGGACAGGGGTAACTACGAGCAGTACTTC,CSARDRDRGNYEQYF
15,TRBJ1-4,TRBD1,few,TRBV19,TGTGCCAGTAGTTCTCGACAGGGGACTAATGAAAAACTGTTTTTC,CASSSRQGTNEKLFF
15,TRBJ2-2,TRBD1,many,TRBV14,TGTGCCAGCAGCCAAGACAGGGGGTTTACCGGGGAGCTGTTTTTT,CASSQDRGFTGELFF
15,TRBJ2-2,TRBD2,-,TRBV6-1,TGTTCCAGCAGTGAAACTAGCGGCAACACCGGGGAGCTGTTTTTT,CSSSETSGNTGELFF
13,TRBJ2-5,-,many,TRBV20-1,TGCAGTGCTTTTTCTAGGACAGCAGAGACCCAGTACTTC,CSAFSRTAETQYF
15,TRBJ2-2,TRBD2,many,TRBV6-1,TGTGCCAGCAGTGTAGTAGCGGGAGGCACCGGGGAGCTGTTTTTT,CASSVVAGGTGELFF
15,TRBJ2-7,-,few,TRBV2,TGTGCCAGCAATATGATTGAGGGGCCTTTATACGAGCAGTACTTC,CASNMIEGPLYEQYF
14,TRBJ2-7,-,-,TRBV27,TGTGCCAGCAGGAAAGAGGGTCACGCTAGCGAGCATTATTTC,CASRKEGHASEHYF
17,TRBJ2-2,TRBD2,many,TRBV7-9,TGTGCCAGCAGCTCTTGGACTAGCGGGGGGAAGGCCGGGGAGCTGTTTTTT,CASSSWTSGGKAGELFF
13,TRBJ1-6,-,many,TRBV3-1,TGTGCCAGCAGCCAAGATAGCAATTCACCCCTCCACTTT,CASSQDSNSPLHF
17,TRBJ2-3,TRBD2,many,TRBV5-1,TGCGCCAGCAGCTTACCCCCTAGCGGGGGGATCACAGATACGCAGTATTTT,CASSLPPSGGITDTQYF
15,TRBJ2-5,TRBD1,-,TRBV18,TGTGCCAGCTCACTCGGGACAGGGGGCATTGGGACCCAGTACTTC,CASSLGTGGIGTQYF
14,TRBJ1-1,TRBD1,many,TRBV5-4,TGTGCCAGCAGCCCGACAGGGGGCGACACTGAAGCTTTCTTT,CASSPTGGDTEAFF
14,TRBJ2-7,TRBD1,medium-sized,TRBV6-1,TGTGCCAGCAGTCGCGGACAGGGAGAGGACGAGCAGTACTTC,CASSRGQGEDEQYF
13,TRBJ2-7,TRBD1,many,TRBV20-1,TGCAGTGCTAACCGGGACAGCCCCTACGAGCAGTACTTC,CSANRDSPYEQYF
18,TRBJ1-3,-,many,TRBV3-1,TGTGCCAGCAGCCAAGGTTACTACAGCCCCGGGAGAGGAAACACCATATATTTT,CASSQGYYSPGRGNTIYF
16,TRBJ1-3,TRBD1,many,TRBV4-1,TGCGCCAGCAGCCAGACAGGGGGCCTCTCTGGAAACACCATATATTTT,CASSQTGGLSGNTIYF
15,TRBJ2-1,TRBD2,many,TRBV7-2,TGTGCCAGCAGCTTTAGCGGGACTAGTGTTTTTCACCAGTTCTTC,CASSFSGTSVFHQFF
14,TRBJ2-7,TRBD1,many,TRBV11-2,TGTGCCAGCAGCTCCCGGACAGGGGAGTACGAGCAGTACTTC,CASSSRTGEYEQYF